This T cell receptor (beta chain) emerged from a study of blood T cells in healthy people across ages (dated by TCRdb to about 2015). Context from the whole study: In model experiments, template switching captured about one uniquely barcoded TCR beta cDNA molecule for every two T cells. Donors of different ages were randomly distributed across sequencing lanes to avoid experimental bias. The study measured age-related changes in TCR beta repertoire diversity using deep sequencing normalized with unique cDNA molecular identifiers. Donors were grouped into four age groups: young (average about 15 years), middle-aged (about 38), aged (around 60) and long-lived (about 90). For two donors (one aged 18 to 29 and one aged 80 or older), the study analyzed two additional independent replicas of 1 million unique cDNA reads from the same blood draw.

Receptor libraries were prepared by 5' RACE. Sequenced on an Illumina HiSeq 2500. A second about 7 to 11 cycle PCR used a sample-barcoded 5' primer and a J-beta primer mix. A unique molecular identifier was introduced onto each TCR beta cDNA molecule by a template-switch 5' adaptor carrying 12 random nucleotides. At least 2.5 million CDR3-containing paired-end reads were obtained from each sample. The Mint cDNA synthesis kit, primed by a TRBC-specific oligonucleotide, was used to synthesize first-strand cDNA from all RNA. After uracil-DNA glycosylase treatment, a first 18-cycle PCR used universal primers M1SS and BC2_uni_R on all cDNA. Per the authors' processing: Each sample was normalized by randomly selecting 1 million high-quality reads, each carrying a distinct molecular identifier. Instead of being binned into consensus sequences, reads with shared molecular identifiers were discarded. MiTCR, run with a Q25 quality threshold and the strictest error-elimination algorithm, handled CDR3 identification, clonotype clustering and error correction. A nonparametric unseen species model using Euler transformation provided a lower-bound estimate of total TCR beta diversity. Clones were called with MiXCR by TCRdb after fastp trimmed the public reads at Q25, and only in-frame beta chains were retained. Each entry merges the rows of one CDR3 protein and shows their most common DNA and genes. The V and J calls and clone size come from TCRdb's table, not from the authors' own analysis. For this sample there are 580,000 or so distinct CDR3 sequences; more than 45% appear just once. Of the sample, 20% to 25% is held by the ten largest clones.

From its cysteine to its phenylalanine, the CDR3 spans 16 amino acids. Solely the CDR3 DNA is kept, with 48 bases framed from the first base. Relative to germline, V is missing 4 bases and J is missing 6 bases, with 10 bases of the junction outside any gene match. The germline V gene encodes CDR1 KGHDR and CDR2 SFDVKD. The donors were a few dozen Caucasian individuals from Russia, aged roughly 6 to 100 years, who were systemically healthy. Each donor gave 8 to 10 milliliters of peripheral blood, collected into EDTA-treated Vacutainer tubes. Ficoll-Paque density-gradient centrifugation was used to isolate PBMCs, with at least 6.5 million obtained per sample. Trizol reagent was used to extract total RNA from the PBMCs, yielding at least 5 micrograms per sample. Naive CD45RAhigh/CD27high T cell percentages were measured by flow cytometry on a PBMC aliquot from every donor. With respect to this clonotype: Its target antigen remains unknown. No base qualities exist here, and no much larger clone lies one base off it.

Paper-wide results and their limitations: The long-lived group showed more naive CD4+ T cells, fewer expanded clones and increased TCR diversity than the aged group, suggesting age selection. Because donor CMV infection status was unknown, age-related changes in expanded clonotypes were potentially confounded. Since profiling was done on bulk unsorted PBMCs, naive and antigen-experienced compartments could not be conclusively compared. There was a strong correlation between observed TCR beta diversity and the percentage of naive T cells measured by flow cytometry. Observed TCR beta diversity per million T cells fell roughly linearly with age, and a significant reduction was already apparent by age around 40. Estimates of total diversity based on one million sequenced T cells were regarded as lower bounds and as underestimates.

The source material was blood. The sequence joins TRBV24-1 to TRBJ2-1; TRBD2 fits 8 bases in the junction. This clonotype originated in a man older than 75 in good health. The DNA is TGTGCCACCAGTGACCTTAGTGGCGGGAGGCCCAATGAGCAGTTCTTC. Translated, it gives CATSDLSGGRPNEQFF.